The rows below give T cell receptor beta chains drawn from one sample of a study of T-cell memory formation after mild COVID-19. Each CDR3 protein is one row after TCRdb ran MiXCR on the 5' RACE reads. Among roughly 400,000 distinct CDR3 sequences listed, about a sixth were seen once. The sequenced material came from PBMCs or a T cell subset sorted from them (not recorded which). These receptors all come from a man younger than 35 who had mild COVID-19 (a few samples of this study predate the infection). Cell type and time point are not known. The CDR3 runs from the conserved cysteine through the conserved F or W. Fields, in order: clone size, V gene, J gene, D gene, CDR3 protein, CDR3 DNA. The D gene is left open where the match is weak. Some rows have no size entry. The others give once, few or many, or a class for an expanded clone.

few,TRBV7-6,TRBJ2-5,-,CASSLVHGQETQYF,TGTGCCAGCAGCTTAGTGCACGGACAAGAGACCCAGTACTTC
few,TRBV6-4,TRBJ1-5,-,CASSESRGRNQPQHF,TGTGCCAGCAGTGAAAGTCGGGGGCGCAATCAGCCCCAGCATTTT
-,TRBV7-9,TRBJ2-5,-,CASSLGGIGETQYF,TGTGCCAGCAGCTTAGGTGGGATCGGAGAGACCCAGTACTTC
-,TRBV9,TRBJ2-1,TRBD1,CASSTRDSSYNEQFF,TGTGCCAGCAGCACCCGGGACAGCTCCTACAATGAGCAGTTCTTC
-,TRBV7-2,TRBJ1-2,-,CASSWGPEYGYTF,TGTGCCAGCAGCTGGGGACCGGAGTATGGCTACACCTTC
-,TRBV7-2,TRBJ1-2,-,CASSFPRDTTNYGYTF,TGTGCCAGCAGCTTTCCCCGGGACACTACTAACTATGGCTACACCTTC
many,TRBV7-9,TRBJ1-1,-,CASSSHNSMNTEAFF,TGTGCCAGCAGCTCCCATAACTCCATGAACACTGAAGCTTTCTTT
-,TRBV28,TRBJ1-1,-,CASSSWGRMNTEAFF,TGTGCCAGCAGCTCCTGGGGACGGATGAACACTGAAGCTTTCTTT
-,TRBV7-6,TRBJ1-2,-,CASSPVFLSGYGYTF,TGTGCCAGCAGCCCCGTATTCCTCTCTGGCTATGGCTACACCTTC
-,TRBV10-1,TRBJ1-2,TRBD1,CASGGQIHGYTF,TGCGCCAGCGGGGGACAGATCCATGGCTACACCTTC
-,TRBV6-6,TRBJ2-3,-,CASSYYRADTTDTQYF,TGTGCCAGCAGTTACTATCGAGCAGACACCACAGATACGCAGTATTTT
few,TRBV20-1,TRBJ1-5,-,CSASGNQPQHF,TGCAGTGCTAGTGGGAATCAGCCCCAGCATTTT
few,TRBV19,TRBJ1-1,-,CASTQRRRGTEAFF,TGTGCCAGTACCCAGAGGAGACGCGGCACTGAAGCTTTCTTT
once,TRBV12-3/TRBV12-4,TRBJ2-2,-,CASSPGRFSGELFF,TGTGCCAGCAGCCCGGGACGGTTCTCCGGGGAGCTGTTTTTT
-,TRBV24-1,TRBJ2-5,-,CATSEVVETQYF,TGTGCCACCAGTGAGGTGGTAGAGACCCAGTACTTC
-,TRBV7-9,TRBJ2-1,TRBD2,CASSRGGGANEQFF,TGTGCCAGCAGCCGGGGCGGGGGGGCCAATGAGCAGTTCTTC
-,TRBV6-5,TRBJ2-5,-,CSSSHGETQYF,TGTTCCAGCAGTCACGGGGAGACCCAGTACTTC
few,TRBV13,TRBJ2-2,-,CASSPTQNTGELFF,TGTGCCAGCAGCCCAACTCAGAACACCGGGGAGCTGTTTTTT
-,TRBV9,TRBJ2-5,-,CASSPRRGFETQYF,TGTGCCAGCAGCCCCCGGCGGGGTTTTGAGACCCAGTACTTC
-,TRBV6-1,TRBJ1-2,TRBD1,CASSEALGQLRLVYGYTF,TGTGCCAGCAGTGAAGCGCTGGGACAGCTCCGTCTTGTCTATGGCTACACCTTC
many,TRBV5-1,TRBJ2-3,TRBD2,CASSLGASGVTDTQYF,TGCGCCAGCAGCTTGGGGGCTAGCGGGGTCACAGATACGCAGTATTTT
few,TRBV9,TRBJ1-5,-,CASSVDQGLQPQHF,TGTGCCAGCAGCGTAGATCAGGGATTACAGCCCCAGCATTTT
-,TRBV12-3/TRBV12-4,TRBJ2-1,TRBD1,CASSLAGTAWDEQFF,TGTGCCAGCAGTTTAGCCGGGACAGCCTGGGATGAGCAGTTCTTC
-,TRBV5-1,TRBJ2-5,TRBD1,CASSTDRVGQETQYF,TGCGCCAGCAGCACGGACAGGGTGGGTCAAGAGACCCAGTACTTC
many,TRBV13,TRBJ1-2,-,CASRNEQYTYGYTF,TGTGCCAGCAGGAATGAACAGTATACCTATGGCTACACCTTC
few,TRBV4-3,TRBJ2-7,-,CASSQTHRKYEQYF,TGCGCCAGCAGCCAAACCCATCGAAAATACGAGCAGTACTTC
many,TRBV7-2,TRBJ1-1,-,CASSLAGLSFF,TGTGCCAGCAGCTTAGCGGGTTTGTCTTTCTTT
few,TRBV5-1,TRBJ1-1,-,CASSRREDSGLPEAFF,TGCGCCAGCAGCCGCAGGGAGGATTCGGGTCTTCCTGAAGCTTTCTTT
-,TRBV5-1,TRBJ2-5,TRBD1,CASSSLPLGQTYQETQYF,TGCGCCAGCAGCTCCCTTCCACTGGGACAGACGTACCAAGAGACCCAGTACTTC
-,TRBV6-5,TRBJ1-4,-,CASSPRSGRLFGLFF,TGTGCCAGCAGTCCTCGGTCGGGCCGGCTCTTCGGACTGTTTTTT
-,TRBV4-1,TRBJ1-6,-,CASSQGLQGMRSPLHF,TGCGCCAGCAGCCAAGGACTCCAGGGGATGAGGTCACCCCTCCACTTT
-,TRBV2,TRBJ2-3,-,CATVTGVTDTQYF,TGTGCCACCGTGACAGGCGTTACAGATACGCAGTATTTT
-,TRBV15,TRBJ2-7,-,CATSRADRYEQYF,TGTGCCACCAGCAGAGCGGACAGATACGAGCAGTACTTC
few,TRBV3-1,TRBJ2-2,-,CASSPWDFNTGELFF,TGTGCCAGCAGCCCCTGGGACTTCAACACCGGGGAGCTGTTTTTT
-,TRBV11-2,TRBJ2-7,TRBD2,CASSYLAGGTYEQYF,TGTGCCAGCAGCTACTTAGCGGGGGGCACCTACGAGCAGTACTTC
-,TRBV11-2,TRBJ2-5,-,CASSSELQTDEETQYF,TGTGCCAGCAGCTCGGAGCTCCAGACAGATGAAGAGACCCAGTACTTC
few,TRBV7-2,TRBJ1-2,-,CASSQDSTNYGYTF,TGTGCCAGCAGCCAGGACAGTACTAACTATGGCTACACCTTC
many,TRBV7-8,TRBJ2-5,TRBD2,CASRPTSGGGETQYF,TGTGCCAGCAGGCCCACTAGCGGGGGGGGTGAGACCCAGTACTTC
few,TRBV20-1,TRBJ1-5,-,CSATNPGQPQHF,TGCAGTGCTACAAATCCCGGACAGCCCCAGCATTTT
-,TRBV11-2,TRBJ2-1,-,CASSLDPSGSYNEQFF,TGTGCCAGCAGCTTAGATCCCAGCGGCTCCTACAATGAGCAGTTCTTC
few,TRBV20-1,TRBJ2-7,-,CSARDPLVGAYEQYF,TGCAGTGCTAGGGACCCACTAGTGGGGGCCTACGAGCAGTACTTC
-,TRBV5-1,TRBJ2-3,TRBD2,CASRGEGADTQYF,TGCGCCAGCAGAGGGGAGGGAGCAGATACGCAGTATTTT
-,TRBV7-8,TRBJ2-1,-,CASSHILQGSYNEQFF,TGTGCCAGCAGCCATATCTTACAGGGCTCCTACAATGAGCAGTTCTTC
few,TRBV7-2,TRBJ2-3,TRBD2,CASSPRLAGPTDTQYF,TGTGCCAGCAGCCCCAGACTAGCGGGGCCCACAGATACGCAGTATTTT
few,TRBV2,TRBJ1-5,-,CASSEIRQNGNQPQHF,TGTGCCAGCAGCGAAATAAGACAAAACGGCAATCAGCCCCAGCATTTT
-,TRBV10-2,TRBJ2-5,-,CASRYRIQETQYF,TGCGCCAGCAGATACAGAATTCAAGAGACCCAGTACTTC
-,TRBV19,TRBJ1-2,-,CASTGGSDYGYTF,TGTGCCAGTACGGGGGGTAGTGACTATGGCTACACCTTC
few,TRBV12-3/TRBV12-4,TRBJ2-2,-,CASTPYSFGAGELFF,TGTGCCAGCACTCCATATTCTTTCGGAGCCGGGGAGCTGTTTTTT
many,TRBV19,TRBJ1-1,-,CASSIRGVTEAFF,TGTGCCAGTAGTATTAGAGGAGTCACTGAAGCTTTCTTT
few,TRBV11-2,TRBJ2-5,TRBD1,CASSSAQGAGLETQYF,TGTGCCAGCAGTTCCGCCCAGGGGGCAGGATTAGAGACCCAGTACTTC
few,TRBV12-3/TRBV12-4,TRBJ1-3,-,CASKQGSGNTIYF,TGTGCCAGCAAACAGGGCTCTGGAAACACCATATATTTT
few,TRBV6-5,TRBJ2-4,-,CASSYSAGLAKNIQYF,TGTGCCAGCAGTTACTCGGCCGGATTAGCCAAAAACATTCAGTACTTC
-,TRBV7-3,TRBJ2-3,-,CASSSSRAVDTDTQYF,TGTGCCAGCAGCTCATCCCGGGCGGTGGACACAGATACGCAGTATTTT
few,TRBV5-1,TRBJ2-2,-,CASSQPGQNTGELFF,TGCGCCAGCAGCCAACCGGGACAGAACACCGGGGAGCTGTTTTTT
-,TRBV6-5,TRBJ2-7,-,CASSYQGGPYEQYF,TGTGCCAGCAGTTATCAAGGAGGGCCCTACGAGCAGTACTTC
few,TRBV7-3,TRBJ2-7,-,CASSLQDSYEQYF,TGTGCCAGCAGCTTACAGGACTCGTACGAGCAGTACTTC
-,TRBV18,TRBJ2-5,-,CASSPQRETQYF,TGTGCCAGCTCACCCCAGCGAGAGACCCAGTACTTC